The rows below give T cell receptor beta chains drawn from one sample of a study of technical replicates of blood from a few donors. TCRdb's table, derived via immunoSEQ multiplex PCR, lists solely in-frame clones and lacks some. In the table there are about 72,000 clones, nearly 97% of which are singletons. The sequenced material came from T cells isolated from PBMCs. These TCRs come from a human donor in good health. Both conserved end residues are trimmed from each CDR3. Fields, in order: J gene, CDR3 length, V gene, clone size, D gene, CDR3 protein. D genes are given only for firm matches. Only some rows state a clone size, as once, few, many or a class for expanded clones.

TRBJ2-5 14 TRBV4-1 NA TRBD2 ASSQVGGGIQETQY
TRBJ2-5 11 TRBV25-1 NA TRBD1 ASQGGLGRTQY
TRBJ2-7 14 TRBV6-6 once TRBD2 ASSYGGTSGVYEQY
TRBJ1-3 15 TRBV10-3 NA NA AISAYDGQNSGNTIY
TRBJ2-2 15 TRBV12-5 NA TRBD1 ASGLVLTGENTGELF
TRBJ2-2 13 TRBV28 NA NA ASSAQGRNTGELF
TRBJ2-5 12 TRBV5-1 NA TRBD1 ASSQTGVDETQY
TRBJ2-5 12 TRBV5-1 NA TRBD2 ASSFWTSGETQY
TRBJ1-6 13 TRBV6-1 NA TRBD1 ASRPGQGVNSPLH
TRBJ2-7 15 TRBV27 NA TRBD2 ASRYLGGTSVSYEQY
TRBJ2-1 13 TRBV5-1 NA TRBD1 ASSLRGQGAYEQF
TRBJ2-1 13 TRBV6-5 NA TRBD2 ASSRGLATYNEQF